This TCR beta chain appears in the sequencing data of a study of T cells expressing NK-cell markers (dated by TCRdb to 2018 to 2021). In the study overall: Three sorted T-cell subsets (CD3+CD56+NKG2C+, CD3+CD56+NKG2C- and CD3+CD56-NKG2C+) from 8 or 9 donors had their TCR beta-chain repertoires profiled. Seven of the eight sequenced donors were HCMV-seropositive and one was HCMV-seronegative. All eight donors whose samples were sequenced were randomly selected healthy volunteers, three of them men and five women. The libraries were sequenced on Illumina HiSeq 2000/2500, MiSeq or NextSeq, producing 2 x 150 bp reads.

CDR1 and CDR2, per the germline V gene, are SGHRS and YFSETQ. The CDR3 runs 14 residues from the cysteine to the phenylalanine. No DNA sequence was recorded. To note about this clonotype: Which antigen it targets is not known.

Instrument on record: Illumina HiSeq 2000. 5'RACE template switching, by which a universal primer site and unique molecular identifiers were added, was used to make TCR beta cDNA libraries. Priming for cDNA synthesis came from the TCR beta constant segment, and two successive PCR amplification steps followed. The source study handled its data this way. Reads were demultiplexed and grouped by UMI with MIGEC, and clonotypes were assembled and quantified with MiTCR. To exclude erroneous sequences, only TCR cDNA sequences supported by at least two reads were retained. The tcR package was used for downstream repertoire analysis, and clonotypes were matched between fractions using CDR3 nucleotide sequence together with V segment. Antigen specificity was annotated against VDJdb with VDJmatch, allowing one amino acid substitution in CDR3. Following reprocessing of the reads by TCRdb, the data hold one row per CDR3 protein sequence and no DNA is available. V and J calls and clone size were set by TCRdb, not the authors. The table for this sample shows roughly 120,000 distinct CDR3 sequences. The biggest ten clones account for less than 20% of the sample.

Results and caveats for the whole study, not just this receptor: Whether the expanded NKG2C-expressing T cell clones were specific for HCMV antigens was left unclear. Those dominant clonotypes were again the most abundant among CD3+CD56-NKG2C+ cells in several donors, at about 25-60.1%. In several donors, the dominant CD3+CD56+NKG2C+ clonotypes were found to rank among the top 10 CD8+ clonotypes and to make up 1.0-7.0% of CD8+ T cells.

HCMV-specific IgG was detected in serum with a commercial ELISA kit to determine HCMV serostatus. Ficoll density gradient centrifugation was used to isolate peripheral blood mononuclear cells from blood. The clonotype was recovered from a woman between 18 and 70 years old in good health. The chain uses TRBV5-1 and TRBJ2-5. The sample comprised blood T cells: a sorted CD56 or NKG2C T cell subset, CD4+ or CD8+ T cells, or bulk PBMC T cells (not recorded which). The CDR3 here reads CASSHWTEQETQYF.